Listed here are 24 T cell receptor beta chains from one sample, sequenced in a study of T cells in tuberculosis (dated by TCRdb to the late 2010s). Library prep was done by the immunoSEQ multiplex PCR assay. In its TCRdb copy, this immuneACCESS table keeps in-frame sequences only and misses some clones. Where compared with another copy, unresolved V genes explain less than half of these, and the others have no known cause. Across this sample there are 35,000 to 40,000 clones, with approximately 94% seen only once. The ten largest clones take up 9% to 13% of the sample. The sample taken for sequencing was PBMCs. These receptors were obtained from a donor aged 10-29 years with latent tuberculosis or without tuberculosis infection. Some clones in this sample may be carry-over from other donors' samples.

The rearrangement joins TRBV30 to TRBJ1-2, with a tentative D call TRBD1 (5 bases). Germline V gene data show CDR1 as GTSNPN and CDR2 as SVGIG (reference sequence). The CDR3 sequence is 12 residues long. V was shortened by 2 bases and J by 7 bases, with 11 bases between the two germline ends. CDR3 in DNA: TGTGCCTGGAGTTGGGGCGCACTTGGCTACACCTTC. Translation gives CAWSWGALGYTF.

V is TRBV5-1 and J is TRBJ1-1, with 9 bases that match TRBD1. Trimming removed 5 bases from V and 3 bases from J; junction bases left unmatched: 8. Per the germline V gene, CDR1 is SGHRS and CDR2 is YFSETQ. The CDR3 sequence is 15 residues long. Here the CDR3 DNA reads TGCGCCAGCAGTTATACAAGGACAGGGGACACTGAAGCTTTCTTT. This encodes CASSYTRTGDTEAFF.

This sequence joins TRBV29-1 and TRBJ2-2; 10 positions match TRBD1. The V segment lost 8 bases and the J segment 1 base; nucleotides outside the gene matches: 4. This CDR3 has 14 residues. Looked up from germline, CDR1 is SQVTM and CDR2 is ANQGSEA. CDR3 protein: CSMRTGGNTGELFF. The DNA for the CDR3 is TGCAGCATGCGGACAGGGGGGAACACCGGGGAGCTGTTTTTT.

This chain connects TRBV30 to TRBJ1-1; no reliable D call. In germline, CDR1 is GTSNPN, CDR2 SVGIG (reference sequence). This CDR3 is 12 amino acids long. With 0 bases removed from V and 3 bases from J, the gap between germline ends came to 5 bases. The CDR3 sequence is CAWSVLDTEAFF. CDR3 bases: TGTGCCTGGAGTGTACTCGACACTGAAGCTTTCTTT.

The chain uses TRBV5-1 and TRBJ2-1; 9 bases match TRBD2. Per the germline V gene, CDR1 is SGHRS and CDR2 is YFSETQ. The V and J ends lost 3 bases and 6 bases, in that order; junction bases with no gene match: 7. The CDR3 length is 15 residues. CDR3 in DNA: TGCGCCAGCAGCTCCGGGACTAGCCTTTTCAATGAGCAGTTCTTC. Its translation is CASSSGTSLFNEQFF.

This rearrangement joins TRBV6-5 to TRBJ1-5; 7 bases are a match to TRBD1. The length of the CDR3 is 13 residues. V lost 6 bases and J lost 2; bases outside the gene matches: 1. The germline V gene encodes CDR1 MNHEY and CDR2 SVGAGI. CDR3: CASSTGGNQPQHF. CDR3 coding DNA: TGTGCCAGCAGCACAGGGGGCAATCAGCCCCAGCATTTT.

The count of this clone is one. The rearrangement links TRBV30 to TRBJ1-1; 7 bases fit TRBD1. Germline CDR1 is GTSNPN and CDR2 is SVGIG (reference sequence). The V and J ends lost 3 bases and 7 bases, in that order; junction bases with no gene match: 11. This CDR3 has 14 amino acids. In nucleotides, the CDR3 is TGTGCCTGGAGAAAAGACAGGGTTCATGGTGAAGCTTTCTTT. It specifies CAWRKDRVHGEAFF.

The V call is TRBV9, the J call TRBJ1-1; TRBD1 agrees at 11 bases. This CDR3 contains 15 residues. V shed 4 bases, J shed 4 bases, and the junction held 6 bases outside the gene matches. The germline V gene encodes CDR1 SGDLS and CDR2 YYNGEE. The CDR3 DNA reads as TGTGCCAGCAGCCCCGGACAGGGGGCAGGCACTGAAGCTTTCTTT. It yields the protein CASSPGQGAGTEAFF.

The chain carries TRBV5-1 and TRBJ2-2; tentatively, D is TRBD2 (5 bases). Trimming stripped 4 bases from V and 0 bases from J, with 13 bases between. The CDR3 loop spans 16 amino acids. CDR1 SGHRS and CDR2 YFSETQ come from the germline V gene. CDR3 bases: TGCGCCAGCAGCCGCACGGACTCCGCGAACACCGGGGAGCTGTTTTTT. Its translation: CASSRTDSANTGELFF.

The gene calls are TRBV19 and TRBJ2-1; 8 bases fit TRBD2. This CDR3 is 16 amino acids long. The J segment lost 6 bases and the V segment lost 5 bases, leaving 12 bases of the junction unmatched. Germline CDR1 is LNHDA and CDR2 is SQIVND (reference sequence). The CDR3 spells CASSPLAGGPFNEQFF. The CDR3 DNA reads TGTGCCAGTAGTCCCCTCGCGGGGGGCCCCTTCAATGAGCAGTTCTTC.

The V gene is TRBV6-4, the J gene TRBJ1-2; 9 nucleotides match TRBD1. The CDR3 runs to 13 residues. The J segment lost 5 bases and the V segment lost 7 bases, leaving 5 bases of the junction unmatched. Germline assignment: CDR1 MRHNA and CDR2 SNTAGT. CDR3 sequence: CASKEGQGYGYTF. CDR3 in DNA: TGTGCCAGCAAGGAGGGACAGGGTTATGGCTACACCTTC.

This sequence joins TRBV19 and TRBJ2-3; tentatively, D is TRBD1 (6 bases). V lost 4 bases and J lost 3, with 14 bases in between. The CDR3 contains 15 residues. Germline-derived CDR1 and CDR2 are LNHDA and SQIVND (reference sequence). The CDR3 DNA reads TGTGCCAGTAGTACACAGGGTTTCGAGACAGATACGCAGTATTTT. Protein product: CASSTQGFETDTQYF. Filled out from reference TRBV19 and TRBJ2-3, the complete variable domain reads DGGITQSPKYLFRKEGQNVTLSCEQNLNHDAMYWYRQDPGQGLRLIYYSQIVNDFQKGDIAEGYSVSREKKESFPLTVTSAQKNPTAFYLCASSTQGFETDTQYFGPGTRLTVL.

The chain carries TRBV10-1 and TRBJ2-2; TRBD1 agrees at 7 bases. The CDR3 contains 15 residues. V was pared by 3 bases and J by 0 bases, with 1 base of the junction left unmatched. Germline assignment: CDR1 WNHNN and CDR2 SYGVQD (reference sequence). This chain's CDR3 is CASSDQGANTGELFF. The CDR3 coding sequence is TGCGCCAGCAGTGATCAGGGGGCGAACACCGGGGAGCTGTTTTTT.

This clone appeared once. The chain couples TRBV2 to TRBJ2-3; weak D call: TRBD1 (5 bases). V was cut by 7 bases and J by 3 bases, with 14 bases left in between. CDR1 is SNHLY, CDR2 FYNNEI, per germline. This CDR3 comprises 14 residues. The CDR3 is CASILVAGTDTQYF. The DNA for the CDR3 is TGTGCCAGCATTCTGGTCGCAGGGACAGATACGCAGTATTTT.

The chain links TRBV11-2 to TRBJ2-1, with 13 bases that match TRBD2. Per germline, CDR1 SGHAT and CDR2 FQNNGV. With 5 bases clipped from V and 3 bases from J, the junction kept 4 bases outside the gene matches. The CDR3 loop spans 16 amino acids. CDR3 in DNA: TGTGCCAGCAGCCAGACTAGCGGGGGGAACTACAATGAGCAGTTCTTC. This gives the protein CASSQTSGGNYNEQFF.

The chain carries TRBV5-1 and TRBJ2-1; TRBD2 is a possible D gene (6 bases). This CDR3 spans 15 amino acids. With 7 bases removed from V and 0 bases from J, the gap between germline ends came to 14 bases. Germline V lookup: CDR1 SGHRS, CDR2 YFSETQ. Here the CDR3 DNA reads TGCGCCAGCCACCTCGCGGGGCCCTCCTACAATGAGCAGTTCTTC. This encodes CASHLAGPSYNEQFF.

The rearrangement joins TRBV4-3 to TRBJ1-2, with D possibly TRBD1 on 6 matching bases. The CDR3 runs 14 residues. Deletions cut 7 bases from V and 7 bases from J, with 19 bases between. CDR1 and CDR2 (germline): LGHNA, YSLEER. The CDR3 DNA reads as TGCGCCAGCACTAAAGATCGGGGGGCGGGTGGCTACACCTTC. This codes for CASTKDRGAGGYTF.

The chain employs TRBV6-5 and TRBJ1-2; D gene uncertain. The V end was cut by 0 bases, the J end by 0 bases, with 5 bases between. The CDR3 extends over 14 amino acids. Germline assignment: CDR1 MNHEY and CDR2 SVGAGI. CDR3 nucleotides: TGTGCCAGCAGTTACTCGCGGACTAACTATGGCTACACCTTC. Translating gives CASSYSRTNYGYTF.

The rearrangement uses TRBV2 and TRBJ2-5; D perhaps matches TRBD2 (6 bases). Trimming took 4 bases from V and 1 from J, leaving 10 bases between them. CDR1 is SNHLY and CDR2 is FYNNEI in the germline V gene. This CDR3 comprises 14 residues. The DNA for the CDR3 is TGTGCCAGCAGTGGACTGGGGGGCCAAGAGACCCAGTACTTC. It yields the protein CASSGLGGQETQYF.

Points on this clone: Other nucleotide sequences from this sample produce the same CDR3. The chain recombines TRBV9 with TRBJ2-3; the D gene is possibly TRBD1 (5 bases). Germline V CDR1 and CDR2: SGDLS, YYNGEE. V was shortened by 2 bases and J by 3 bases, with 13 bases between the two germline ends. There are 15 residues in the CDR3. The DNA for the CDR3 is TGTGCCAGCAGCGTCCAGGGTCGAGTGACAGATACGCAGTATTTT. This gives the protein CASSVQGRVTDTQYF.

The rearrangement links TRBV7-2 to TRBJ1-5; possibly TRBD1 for D (5 bases). The V and J ends lost 1 base and 0 bases respectively, with 7 bases between them. CDR1 is SGHTA, CDR2 FQGNSA, per germline. CDR3 length equals 15 residues. In DNA, the CDR3 is TGTGCCAGCAGCTTAGTAGGGGATAGCAATCAGCCCCAGCATTTT. This encodes CASSLVGDSNQPQHF.

The rearrangement uses TRBV4-1 and TRBJ2-3, with TRBD2 matching over 8 bases. Trimming took 5 bases from V and 8 from J; bases not matched to a gene: 12. The CDR3 loop spans 15 amino acids. CDR1 and CDR2 (germline): MGHRA, YSYEKL. The DNA of the CDR3 is TGCGCCAGCAGCTTGAACGGGGGGGCCCTGGTTACGCAGTATTTT. Protein product: CASSLNGGALVTQYF.

Notes on this clone: One end of the junction varies from germline; a read error may be responsible. The chain combines TRBV7-3 with TRBJ2-1; D gene ambiguous. Looked up from germline, CDR1 is SGHTA and CDR2 is FQGTGA. This CDR3 region has 15 residues. The CDR3 coding sequence is TGTGCCAGCAGTTTAAGAAGTAGCTCCTACAATGAGCAGTTCTTC. Its protein is CASSLRSSSYNEQFF.

V usage is TRBV5-1 and J usage is TRBJ2-2; D uncertain. Looked up from germline, CDR1 is SGHRS and CDR2 is YFSETQ. Trimming took 0 bases from V and 0 from J, leaving 9 bases between them. The CDR3 has 16 amino acids. The CDR3, as DNA: TGCGCCAGCAGCTTGGAGGTGGGCTCGAACACCGGGGAGCTGTTTTTT. It translates to CASSLEVGSNTGELFF.